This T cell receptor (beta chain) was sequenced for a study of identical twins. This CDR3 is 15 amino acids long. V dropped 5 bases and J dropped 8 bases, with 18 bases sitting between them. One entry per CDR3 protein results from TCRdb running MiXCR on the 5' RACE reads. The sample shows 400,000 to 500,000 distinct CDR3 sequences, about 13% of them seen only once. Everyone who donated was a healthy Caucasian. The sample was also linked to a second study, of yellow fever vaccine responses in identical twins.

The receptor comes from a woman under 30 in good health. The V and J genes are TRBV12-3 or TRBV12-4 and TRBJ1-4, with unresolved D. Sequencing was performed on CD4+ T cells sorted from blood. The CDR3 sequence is CASSAAGLQWEKLFF. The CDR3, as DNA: TGTGCCAGCAGTGCTGCCGGGCTTCAATGGGAAAAACTGTTTTTT.